This entry lists 26 T cell receptor beta chains sequenced from one sample in a study of tumor-infiltrating lymphocytes in oesophageal squamous cell carcinoma. TCRdb independently ran MiXCR on the PCR reads; one entry per CDR3 protein. The table records roughly 20,000 distinct CDR3 sequences, 35% to 40% of them present only once. The specimen was esophageal tumor tissue. The origin of the receptors is a male donor with esophageal squamous cell carcinoma.

V is TRBV6-4 and J is TRBJ2-5; possibly TRBD2 for D (5 bases). The J call is in doubt because the DNA end fits TRBJ2-1 better. Germline V gene lookup returns CDR1 MRHNA and CDR2 SNTAGT. The CDR3 contains 14 residues. CDR3 sequence: CASSDSPEGGEQFF. The CDR3 DNA follows: TGTGCCAGCAGTGACTCGCCTGAGGGTGGTGAGCAGTTCTTC.

The rearrangement uses TRBV7-2 and TRBJ2-5, with D perhaps TRBD2 (6 bases). The germline V and J ends were trimmed by 4 bases and 5 bases, with 14 bases remaining between them. The CDR3 runs 14 residues. CDR1 SGHTA and CDR2 FQGNSA come from the germline V gene. CDR3 residues: CASSSPTRSETQYF. CDR3 sequence (DNA): TGTGCCAGCAGCTCCCCGACTAGATCGGAGACCCAGTACTTC.

This rearrangement joins TRBV15 to TRBJ2-2, with a possible D match to TRBD1 (5 bases). Trimming cost V 0 bases and J 4 bases, with 9 bases left between them. Germline V gives CDR1 LNHNV, CDR2 YYDKDF (reference sequence). The CDR3 sequence is 15 residues long. CDR3 protein: CATSRDRTFTGELFF. DNA of the CDR3: TGTGCCACCAGCAGAGATAGGACATTCACCGGGGAGCTGTTTTTT. Looking up the rest from reference TRBV15 and TRBJ2-2 gives the full variable domain: DAMVIQNPRYQVTQFGKPVTLSCSQTLNHNVMYWYQQKSSQAPKLLFHYYDKDFNNEADTPDNFQSRRPNTSFCFLDIRSPGLGDTAMYLCATSRDRTFTGELFFGEGSRLTVL.

CDR3 region: CAWSKTVEAFF. The CDR3 nucleotides are TGTGCCTGGAGTAAAACAGTAGAAGCTTTCTTT. The rearrangement uses TRBV30 and TRBJ1-1; D is uncertain. Trimming pared 2 bases from V and 8 bases from J, leaving 9 bases between. The CDR3 runs 11 residues. Germline assignment: CDR1 GTSNPN and CDR2 SVGIG (reference sequence).

This clonotype was seen more than once but under ten times. This sequence joins TRBV10-3 and TRBJ2-1; 9 bases are a match to TRBD2. V was clipped by 11 bases and J by 7 bases; unmatched bases: 9. CDR1 and CDR2 (germline): ENHRY, SYGVKD. This CDR3 has 13 residues. DNA of the CDR3: TGTGCCCAGGCTAGCGGGGAAGGGAATGAGCAGTTCTTC. The encoded protein is CAQASGEGNEQFF.

The rearrangement joins TRBV9 to TRBJ2-1; 7 nucleotides agree with TRBD1. Judging by the DNA end, TRBJ2-7 fits better; the J call may be wrong. CDR3 size: 14 residues. Germline CDR1 SGDLS, CDR2 YYNGEE. Here the CDR3 DNA reads TGTGCCAGCAGCCCCCGACAGGGCTCCTTGGAGCAGTACTTC. It specifies CASSPRQGSLEQYF.

The table lists this clonotype with many counts. The gene calls are TRBV6-1 and TRBJ1-1; D gene unclear. The V end lost 6 bases, the J end lost 2 bases, and 22 bases lay between the germline ends. This CDR3 has 17 residues. CDR1 is MNHNS and CDR2 is SASEGT in the germline V gene. CDR3 residues: CASSFRGVARVNTEAFF. CDR3 bases: TGTGCCAGCAGCTTCCGCGGGGTGGCCAGAGTAAACACTGAAGCTTTCTTT.

The chain carries TRBV7-6 and TRBJ2-1; 9 bases fit TRBD2. CDR1 and CDR2 (germline): SGHVS, FNYEAQ. The CDR3 has 15 amino acids. V trimming: 1 base; J trimming: 4 bases; junction bases outside the gene matches: 2. The CDR3 nucleotides are TGTGCCAGCAGCTTAGAGGCGGGAGGGTACAATGAGCAGTTCTTC. This codes for CASSLEAGGYNEQFF. The complete variable domain, with remaining parts taken from reference TRBV7-6 and TRBJ2-1, reads GAGVSQSPRYKVTKRGQDVALRCDPISGHVSLYWYRQALGQGPEFLTYFNYEAQQDKSGLPNDRFSAERPEGSISTLTIQRTEQRDSAMYRCASSLEAGGYNEQFFGPGTRLTVL.

This clonotype was seen ten or more times. The rearrangement joins TRBV10-3 to TRBJ2-3; tentative D call: TRBD2 (6 bases). The V gene lost 0 bases and the J gene lost 5 bases, with 9 bases spanning the gap. The V gene's germline CDR1 is ENHRY and CDR2 SYGVKD. CDR3 length: 14 residues. This CDR3 reads CAISESGLRDTQYF. The CDR3 DNA follows: TGTGCCATCAGTGAGTCGGGACTCCGAGATACGCAGTATTTT.

V gene TRBV2 combines with J gene TRBJ2-4; D gene unclear. The J call may be in error: the DNA end matches TRBJ1-2 better. The length of the CDR3 is 12 residues. Germline CDR1 SNHLY, CDR2 FYNNEI. The CDR3 region has the DNA TGTGCCAGCAGCTTGGAGGGTTTCGGCTACACCTTC. It translates to CASSLEGFGYTF.

On this clonotype itself: Given a much more abundant clone one base away, this may be a read error. The CDR3 loop is CASSLYGTQFF. The DNA for the CDR3 is TGTGCCAGCAGCTTATATGGGACCCAGTTCTTC. This rearrangement joins TRBV28 to TRBJ2-1; D is possibly TRBD1 or TRBD2 (5 bases each). The V gene's germline CDR1 is MDHEN and CDR2 SYDVKM. CDR3 length: 11 amino acids.

By sample fraction, this clonotype is medium-sized (0.01 to 0.1%). The chain has TRBV6-6 and TRBJ1-4; D gene unclear. Germline-derived CDR1 and CDR2 are MNHNY and SVGAGI (reference sequence). Deletions cut 2 bases from V and 0 bases from J, with 4 bases between. This CDR3 has 14 amino acids. The CDR3 DNA is TGTGCCAGCAGTTACGGTACAACTAATGAAAAACTGTTTTTT. It yields the protein CASSYGTTNEKLFF.

This clonotype showed up just a few times. This chain connects TRBV5-6 to TRBJ2-3; D possibly corresponds to TRBD1 (7 bases). The DNA end lines up better with TRBJ2-7; the J call may be wrong. Germline CDR1 SGHDT, CDR2 YYEEEE. The CDR3 covers 15 residues. The CDR3 DNA follows: TGTGCCAGCAGCTTGGTGGCAGGGGGGTTCGGCGAGCAGTACTTC. Amino acids: CASSLVAGGFGEQYF.

The sample holds a few counts of this clonotype. The CDR3 does not end in the conserved phenylalanine or tryptophan, so this is likely a read error. It is unclear where the CDR3 begins or ends on the DNA, so no DNA is shown, and the CDR3 is as TCRdb lists it. The rearrangement links TRBV7-2 to TRBJ2-3; the table assigns TRBD1, which was not confirmed against the DNA. Germline V gene lookup returns CDR1 SGHTA and CDR2 FQGNSA. Counting both end residues, the CDR3 totals 17 amino acids. The CDR3 here is CASSQKGRGANEQYFGN.

This clonotype was observed many times. The rearrangement joins TRBV19 to TRBJ2-1; a weak D match, TRBD1 (5 bases). V lost 3 bases and J 4 bases, leaving 10 bases between the germline ends. The CDR3 extends over 14 amino acids. CDR1 and CDR2 (germline): LNHDA, SQIVND (reference sequence). CDR3 nucleotides: TGTGCCAGTAGTATCGCCAACAGGTACAATGAGCAGTTCTTC. Its protein product is CASSIANRYNEQFF.

This clonotype occurred a few times. The chain links TRBV29-1 to TRBJ1-1, with 7 bases fitting TRBD1. Germline CDR1 SQVTM, CDR2 ANQGSEA. This CDR3 comprises 13 residues. V trimming: 7 bases; J trimming: 5 bases; junction bases outside the gene matches: 10. CDR3 nucleotide sequence: TGCAGCGGGTCAGACAGGGCGGTAACTGAAGCTTTCTTT. Its translation: CSGSDRAVTEAFF.

On this clonotype itself: An end of the junction does not agree with germline; a read error may underlie this. The chain joins TRBV5-3 to TRBJ2-1, with a tentative D call TRBD2 (7 bases). TRBV5-3 is marked as an open reading frame, function uncertain. There are 16 residues in the CDR3. The CDR3 nucleotides are TGTGCCAGCAGCTTGGCCGCGGGGGCTTCCTACAATGAGCAGTTCTTC. It codes for CASSLAAGASYNEQFF.

The chain carries TRBV7-6 and TRBJ2-5; 7 nucleotides line up with TRBD2. The tail of the sequence fits TRBJ2-1 better, so the J call may be wrong. The CDR3 runs 15 residues. The germline gives CDR1 SGHVS, CDR2 FNYEAQ. CDR3 amino acids: CASSSREIWSNEQFF. The CDR3 bases are TGTGCCAGCAGCTCGCGGGAGATCTGGTCCAATGAGCAGTTCTTC.

This sequence joins TRBV7-2 and TRBJ2-2; TRBD2 matches 7 bases. V gave up 0 bases and J gave up 5 bases; unmatched junction bases: 3. CDR1 is SGHTA, CDR2 FQGNSA, per germline. This CDR3 is built from 15 residues. CDR3 sequence reads: CASSLAGGKTGELFF. The DNA of the CDR3 is TGTGCCAGCAGCTTAGCGGGGGGGAAGACCGGGGAGCTGTTTTTT.

This clonotype is medium-sized by share. V usage is TRBV7-9 and J usage is TRBJ2-7; D call uncertain. Per germline, CDR1 SEHNR and CDR2 FQNEAQ (reference sequence). This CDR3 is 13 amino acids long. The V and J ends lost 2 bases and 3 bases respectively, with 8 bases between them. In nucleotides, the CDR3 is TGTGCCAGCAGCTTAAGGACGGACTACGAGCAGTACTTC. Translated, it gives CASSLRTDYEQYF.

This chain links TRBV6-6 with TRBJ2-3, with 13 bases aligning to TRBD2. The J call may be in error: the DNA end matches TRBJ2-5 better. In germline, CDR1 is MNHNY, CDR2 SVGAGI (reference sequence). This CDR3 spans 18 amino acids. The CDR3 here is CASSPKSGLAGSKETQYF. DNA of the CDR3: TGTGCCAGCAGTCCCAAATCGGGACTAGCGGGGTCTAAAGAGACCCAGTACTTC.

There are many counts of this clonotype. The genes are TRBV5-1 and TRBJ1-4; D perhaps matches TRBD1 (5 bases). V was pared by 0 bases and J by 7 bases, with 13 bases between. CDR3 length: 15 amino acids. Germline V gives CDR1 SGHRS, CDR2 YFSETQ. The CDR3, as DNA: TGCGCCAGCAGCTTGGGGCAGGGTGATGGTGAAAAACTGTTTTTT. Translating it yields CASSLGQGDGEKLFF.

This clonotype was seen many times. This rearrangement joins TRBV28 to TRBJ1-5; D is uncertain. This CDR3 spans 15 amino acids. V lost 4 bases and J lost 0, with 10 bases in between. Germline V gene data show CDR1 as MDHEN and CDR2 as SYDVKM. DNA of the CDR3: TGTGCCAGCAGTTCAGGACCGGCTAGCAATCAGCCCCAGCATTTT. Translating gives CASSSGPASNQPQHF.

The chain links TRBV10-3 to TRBJ2-3; no clear D. Germline V lookup: CDR1 ENHRY, CDR2 SYGVKD. The CDR3 is 13 residues long. Trimming shortened V by 6 bases and J by 5 bases, and 12 bases separated the two germline ends. The DNA of the CDR3 is TGTGCCATCAGGGAAGGGCAAGGAGATACGCAGTATTTT. Amino acids: CAIREGQGDTQYF.

At least ten counts were recorded for this clonotype. The chain links TRBV4-1 to TRBJ2-4; 9 bases match TRBD1. The V gene's germline CDR1 is MGHRA and CDR2 YSYEKL. The CDR3 contains 14 residues. V shed 4 bases and J 13 bases; nucleotides not matched to a gene: 11. The CDR3 loop reads CASSLLDRGYEQYF. The CDR3 nucleotides are TGCGCCAGCAGCCTCCTGGACAGGGGTTATGAGCAGTACTTC.

This clonotype was observed at least ten times. The genes are TRBV6-6 and TRBJ1-3; D call uncertain. The germline CDR1 and CDR2 sequences are MNHNY and SVGAGI (reference sequence). The CDR3 runs to 14 residues. V dropped 2 bases and J dropped 1 base, with 6 bases sitting between them. The CDR3: CASSYQLSGNTIYF. CDR3 in DNA: TGTGCCAGCAGTTACCAGTTGTCTGGAAACACCATATATTTT.